A selection of T cell receptor beta chains follows, all from one sample in a study of Ad26.COV2.S vaccination and SARS-CoV-2 variants. The method was immunoSEQ multiplex PCR; TCRdb's version includes in-frame clones alone and lacks a portion of them. The sample records about 440,000 clones, 90% being singletons. The material was peripheral blood, obtained in a trial of Ad26.COV2.S vaccine versus placebo. The receptors here all came from a person between 18 and 65 years old who received the Ad26.COV2.S COVID-19 vaccine or a placebo. Both conserved end residues are part of each CDR3. The D gene is left open where the match is weak.

D gene,J gene,V gene,CDR3 protein,CDR3 DNA
-,TRBJ2-6,TRBV9,CASSVESSGANVLTF,TGTGCCAGCAGCGTAGAGAGCTCTGGGGCCAACGTCCTGACTTTC
-,TRBJ2-7,TRBV6-6,CASSYGESSYEQYF,TGTGCCAGCAGTTACGGCGAGAGCTCCTACGAGCAGTACTTC
-,TRBJ1-4,TRBV13,CASSSTNRQVPPEKLFF,TGTGCCAGCAGCTCAACTAACCGACAGGTGCCGCCGGAAAAACTGTTTTTT
-,TRBJ1-5,TRBV15,CATSRDLGGNGGQPQHF,TGTGCCACCAGCAGAGATCTAGGAGGGAATGGTGGTCAGCCCCAGCATTTT
-,TRBJ2-1,TRBV2,CASIARLAIDEQFF,TGTGCCAGCATCGCACGGCTAGCTATCGATGAGCAGTTCTTC
-,TRBJ2-1,TRBV5-5,CASSLWGSGMYNEQFF,TGTGCCAGCAGCTTGTGGGGTTCAGGGATGTACAATGAGCAGTTCTTC
TRBD1,TRBJ1-1,TRBV7-3,CASSSLGQGILNTEAFF,TGTGCCAGCAGCTCTCTAGGACAGGGGATATTGAACACTGAAGCTTTCTTT
TRBD1,TRBJ2-2,TRBV5-4,CASSLPGTGVTGELFF,TGTGCCAGCAGCCTCCCCGGGACAGGGGTGACCGGGGAGCTGTTTTTT
TRBD1,TRBJ1-6,TRBV5-4,CASSFRQGGSPLHF,TGTGCCAGCAGCTTCAGACAGGGAGGATCACCCCTCCACTTT
TRBD2,TRBJ2-1,TRBV3-1/TRBV3-2,CASSQALAGGGEQFF,TGTGCCAGCAGCCAAGCGCTAGCGGGAGGAGGCGAGCAGTTCTTC